This TCR beta chain was sequenced in a study of Graves' ophthalmopathy and Graves' hyperthyroidism. In its sample, this clonotype was seen many times. The trim removed 5 bases at V and 5 bases at J, leaving 11 bases unmatched. The CDR3 is made up of 15 amino acids. The germline CDR1 and CDR2 sequences are SGHVS and FNYEAQ. Ophthalmopathy cases showed moderate-to-severe activity, scoring CAS ≥3 and NOSPECS ≥4, with duration under 3 months. TCR beta CDR3 amplification used RNA transcripts. First-round RT-PCR relied on HTBI primers, and a second-round multiplex PCR came next. TCRdb passed the multiplex PCR reads through MiXCR, listing each CDR3 protein once. Here the sample spans about 370,000 distinct CDR3 sequences, about 17% being singletons.

The sample consisted of peripheral blood. V is TRBV7-6 and J is TRBJ1-1, with TRBD1 identical over 7 bases. This TCR was recovered from a woman younger than 35 with Graves' ophthalmopathy. CDR3 protein: CASSPGQARGTEAFF. As DNA, the CDR3 is TGTGCCAGCAGCCCTGGACAGGCCAGGGGGACTGAAGCTTTCTTT.